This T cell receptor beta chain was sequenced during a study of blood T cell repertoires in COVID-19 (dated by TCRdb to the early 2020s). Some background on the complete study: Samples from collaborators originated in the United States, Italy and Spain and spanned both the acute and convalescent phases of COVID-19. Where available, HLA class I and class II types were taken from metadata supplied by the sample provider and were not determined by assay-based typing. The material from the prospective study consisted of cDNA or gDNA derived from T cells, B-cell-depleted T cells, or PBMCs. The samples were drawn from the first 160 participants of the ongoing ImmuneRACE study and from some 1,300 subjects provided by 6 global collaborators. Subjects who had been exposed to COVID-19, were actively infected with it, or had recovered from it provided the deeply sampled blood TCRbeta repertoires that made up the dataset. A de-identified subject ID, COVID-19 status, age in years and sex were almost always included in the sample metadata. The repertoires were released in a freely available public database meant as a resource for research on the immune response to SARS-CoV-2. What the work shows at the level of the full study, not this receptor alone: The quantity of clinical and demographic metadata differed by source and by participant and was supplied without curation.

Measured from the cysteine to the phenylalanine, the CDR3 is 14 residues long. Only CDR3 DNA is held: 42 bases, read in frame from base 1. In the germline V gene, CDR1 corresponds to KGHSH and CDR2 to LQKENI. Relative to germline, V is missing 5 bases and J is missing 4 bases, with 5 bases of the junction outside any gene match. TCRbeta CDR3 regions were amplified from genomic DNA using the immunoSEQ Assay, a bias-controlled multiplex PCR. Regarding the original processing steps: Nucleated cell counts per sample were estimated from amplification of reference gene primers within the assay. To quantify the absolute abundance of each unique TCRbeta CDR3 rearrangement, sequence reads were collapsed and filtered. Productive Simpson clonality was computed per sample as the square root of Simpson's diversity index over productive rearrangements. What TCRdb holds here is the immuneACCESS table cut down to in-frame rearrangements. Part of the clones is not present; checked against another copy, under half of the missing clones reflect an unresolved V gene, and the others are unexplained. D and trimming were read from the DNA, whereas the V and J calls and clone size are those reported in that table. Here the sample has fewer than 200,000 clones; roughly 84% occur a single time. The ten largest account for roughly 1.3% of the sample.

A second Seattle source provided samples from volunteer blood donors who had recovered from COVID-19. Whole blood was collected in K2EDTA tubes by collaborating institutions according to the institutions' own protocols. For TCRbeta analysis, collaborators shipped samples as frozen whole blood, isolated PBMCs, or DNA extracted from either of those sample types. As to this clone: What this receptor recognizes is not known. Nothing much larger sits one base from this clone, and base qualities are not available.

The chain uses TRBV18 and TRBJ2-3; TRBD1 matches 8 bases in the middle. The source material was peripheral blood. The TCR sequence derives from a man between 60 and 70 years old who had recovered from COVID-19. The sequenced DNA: TGTGCCAGCTCAGGCTTCAGGGGGCCAGATACGCAGTATTTT. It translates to CASSGFRGPDTQYF.